Presented here are 15 T cell receptor beta chains from one specimen sequenced in a study of shared clonotypes between healthy human individuals. TCRdb keeps only in-frame clones here, not all; method: immunoSEQ multiplex PCR. The table lists 530,000 or so clones, roughly 79% of them singletons. The specimen sequenced was PBMCs. The receptors here all came from a woman aged 40-49 years in good health. Some clones in this sample may be carry-over from other donors' samples.

This chain joins TRBV11-3 and TRBJ2-7; unclear D gene. V lost 1 base and J lost 7, with 8 bases in between. From germline, CDR1 is SGHNT and CDR2 YENEEA. The CDR3 spans 12 residues. CDR3 loop: CASSLGAQEQYF. CDR3 in DNA: TGTGCCAGCAGCTTAGGGGCTCAGGAGCAGTACTTC. Supplemented by reference TRBV11-3 and TRBJ2-7, the full variable domain reads EAGVVQSPRYKIIEKKQPVAFWCNPISGHNTLYWYLQNLGQGPELLIRYENEEAVDDSQLPKDRFSAERLKGVDSTLKIQPAELGDSAVYLCASSLGAQEQYFGPGTRLTVT.

This chain uses TRBV5-1 with TRBJ2-4, with 12 positions matching TRBD1. CDR3 length equals 16 residues. J was trimmed by 11 bases and V by 0 bases; bases with no gene match: 9. The germline V gene has CDR1 SGHRS and CDR2 YFSETQ. The CDR3 is CASSLGPSGQGAFQYF. CDR3 nucleotide sequence: TGCGCCAGCAGCTTGGGGCCTTCGGGACAGGGGGCGTTTCAGTACTTC.

Only one count was recorded for this clone. V is TRBV7-7 and J is TRBJ2-7, with TRBD1 matching 7 bases. V was pared by 3 bases and J by 3 bases, with 2 bases of the junction left unmatched. Per the germline V gene, CDR1 is SSHAT and CDR2 is FNYEAQ (reference sequence). CDR3 size: 13 residues. CDR3 DNA sequence: TGTGCCAGCAGCTTTGGGGACAGCTACGAGCAGTACTTC. It codes for CASSFGDSYEQYF. Drawing the rest from reference TRBV7-7 and TRBJ2-7, the complete variable domain is GAGVSQSPRYKVTKRGQDVTLRCDPISSHATLYWYQQALGQGPEFLTYFNYEAQPDKSGLPSDRFSAERPEGSISTLTIQRTEQRDSAMYRCASSFGDSYEQYFGPGTRLTVT.

V usage is TRBV5-1 and J usage is TRBJ2-7; 12 nucleotides line up with TRBD1. The V gene end was trimmed by 3 bases and the J gene end by 7 bases; junction bases not matched to a gene: 8. CDR1 SGHRS and CDR2 YFSETQ come from the germline V gene. The CDR3 has 15 residues. In DNA, the CDR3 is TGCGCCAGCAGCTACTTCGGGACAGGGGGCATGGAGCAGTACTTC. Amino acids: CASSYFGTGGMEQYF.

This chain links TRBV19 with TRBJ1-1, with 7 bases lining up with TRBD1. After removal of 4 bases from V and 3 bases from J, the junction contained 5 bases not matched to a gene. The germline gives CDR1 LNHDA, CDR2 SQIVND (reference sequence). The CDR3 has 14 residues. The CDR3 DNA follows: TGTGCCAGTAGTACGCTCGGGACAGACACTGAAGCTTTCTTT. Amino acids: CASSTLGTDTEAFF. Variable domain in full (rest from reference TRBV19 and TRBJ1-1): DGGITQSPKYLFRKEGQNVTLSCEQNLNHDAMYWYRQDPGQGLRLIYYSQIVNDFQKGDIAEGYSVSREKKESFPLTVTSAQKNPTAFYLCASSTLGTDTEAFFGQGTRLTVV.

The chain employs TRBV15 and TRBJ2-1; D unclear. Trimming took off 0 bases at V and 6 bases at J, with 15 bases between the two ends. The germline V gene encodes CDR1 LNHNV and CDR2 YYDKDF (reference sequence). There are 16 residues in the CDR3. The CDR3, as DNA: TGTGCCACCAGCAGAGAGGGGTGGATCGGATCCAATGAGCAGTTCTTC. Its protein is CATSREGWIGSNEQFF.

This rearrangement joins TRBV30 to TRBJ1-3, with a tentative D call TRBD1 (5 bases). Germline V lookup: CDR1 GTSNPN, CDR2 SVGIG (reference sequence). V dropped 1 base and J dropped 0 bases, with 13 bases sitting between them. The CDR3 spans 16 residues. CDR3 sequence (DNA): TGTGCCTGGAGTGCGGGACGACAGAGCTCTGGAAACACCATATATTTT. It encodes CAWSAGRQSSGNTIYF.

CDR3 bases: TGTGCCAGCAGCTTAAGGGCGGGTACCACAGATACGCAGTATTTT. The encoded protein is CASSLRAGTTDTQYF. This chain joins TRBV7-9 and TRBJ2-3; D perhaps matches TRBD2 (5 bases). CDR1 is SEHNR, CDR2 FQNEAQ, per germline (reference sequence). Trimming left V 2 bases short and J 2 bases short, with 11 bases between. The CDR3 loop spans 15 amino acids.

The V and J genes are TRBV6-1 and TRBJ1-2; TRBD1 matches at 9 bases. CDR3 length: 14 amino acids. Germline V gene data show CDR1 as MNHNS and CDR2 as SASEGT. The ends lost 6 bases at V and 8 bases at J; junction bases unmatched: 10. The chain's CDR3 is CASRKGQGTGGYTF. The DNA for the CDR3 is TGTGCCAGCAGGAAAGGACAGGGGACAGGCGGCTACACCTTC.

The chain combines TRBV4-2 with TRBJ2-1; TRBD2 agrees at 8 bases. V was clipped by 5 bases and J by 4 bases; unmatched bases: 10. There are 16 residues in the CDR3. The V gene's germline CDR1 is LGHNA and CDR2 YNFKEQ. Written as DNA, the CDR3 is TGTGCCAGCAGCTTGGCGCTAGCGGGCGGATACAATGAGCAGTTCTTC. Translating it yields CASSLALAGGYNEQFF.

The chain combines TRBV4-2 with TRBJ2-1; 7 nucleotides match TRBD1. Losses at the gene ends were 5 bases for V and 4 bases for J; bases not matched to a gene: 14. This CDR3 contains 17 residues. Germline V gene lookup returns CDR1 LGHNA and CDR2 YNFKEQ. CDR3 bases: TGTGCCAGCAGCGCAAGATCATTCGGACAGGAGTACAATGAGCAGTTCTTC. The encoded protein is CASSARSFGQEYNEQFF.

This chain uses TRBV9 with TRBJ2-5; D is uncertain. CDR1 and CDR2 from the germline V gene are SGDLS and YYNGEE. V lost 0 bases to trimming and J lost 4 bases, with 10 bases between them. The CDR3 totals 14 residues. Here the CDR3 DNA reads TGTGCCAGCAGCGTAGAACCAGTCCCAGAGACCCAGTACTTC. Amino acids: CASSVEPVPETQYF.

The gene calls are TRBV7-8 and TRBJ2-7; possibly TRBD2 for D (5 bases). V dropped 6 bases and J dropped 6 bases, with 24 bases sitting between them. Looked up from germline, CDR1 is SGHVS and CDR2 is FQNEAQ. The CDR3 consists of 16 residues. The CDR3 DNA reads TGTGCCAGCAGTCGCTCCCTAACTAGAAGGATATTCGAGCAGTACTTC. Its protein is CASSRSLTRRIFEQYF.

This clone appeared a few times. The chain couples TRBV7-9 to TRBJ1-2; D remains unclear. The germline V and J ends were trimmed by 5 bases and 8 bases, with 24 bases remaining between them. The germline V gene has CDR1 SEHNR and CDR2 FQNEAQ (reference sequence). CDR3 length: 16 residues. The CDR3, as DNA: TGTGCCAGCAGCCCCAGACTTCCCGGTTCCGGCGGGGGCTACACCTTC. This codes for CASSPRLPGSGGGYTF.

The chain carries TRBV7-3 and TRBJ2-2; D possibly corresponds to TRBD1 (5 bases). From germline, CDR1 is SGHTA and CDR2 FQGTGA. The V end was cut by 5 bases, the J end by 0 bases, with 13 bases between. This CDR3 spans 16 amino acids. The CDR3 loop is CASSLPGKTNTGELFF. The CDR3 DNA follows: TGTGCCAGCAGCCTACCAGGGAAAACGAACACCGGGGAGCTGTTTTTT. Supplemented by reference TRBV7-3 and TRBJ2-2, the full variable domain reads GAGVSQTPSNKVTEKGKYVELRCDPISGHTALYWYRQSLGQGPEFLIYFQGTGAADDSGLPNDRFFAVRPEGSVSTLKIQRTERGDSAVYLCASSLPGKTNTGELFFGEGSRLTVL.